The next 13 T cell receptor beta chains were all read from a single sample in a study of T cells after yellow fever vaccination (dated by TCRdb to about 2019). The sample's treatment or condition label, decoded: live attenuated yellow fever vaccine strain. Receptor libraries were prepared by 5' RACE. This sample was sequenced with an Illumina NovaSeq 6000. TCRdb reanalyzed the raw reads on its own, using fastp at Q25 for trimming and MiXCR for clone calling, and kept in-frame beta chains. All rows with the same CDR3 protein become a single entry with the most common DNA and genes. The sample records roughly 400,000 distinct CDR3 sequences, 15% to 20% of which are singletons. Clones ranked in the top ten supply 15% to 20% of the sample. The source material was PBMCs, sampled before the yellow fever booster vaccination. The receptors stem from a man aged 18-30 years who received the YFV17D yellow fever vaccine.

This clonotype has just a few counts. The chain carries TRBV6-2 or TRBV6-3 and TRBJ2-7; 7 nucleotides agree with TRBD1. Germline-derived CDR1 and CDR2 are MNHEY and SVGEGT. This CDR3 comprises 16 residues. The V segment lost 4 bases and the J segment 3 bases; nucleotides outside the gene matches: 12. The CDR3 loop is CASSSPVGRGIYEQYF. The CDR3 coding sequence is TGTGCCAGCAGTTCCCCCGTCGGCAGGGGGATCTACGAGCAGTACTTC.

This clonotype was seen more than once but under ten times. The chain recombines TRBV6-2 or TRBV6-3 with TRBJ2-7; 9 nucleotides agree with TRBD2. J gave up 2 bases and V 2 bases, and 4 bases lay outside the gene matches. The CDR3 sequence is 15 residues long. The V gene's germline CDR1 is MNHEY and CDR2 SVGEGT. CDR3 amino acids: CASSYGSSGAYEQYV. DNA for the CDR3: TGTGCCAGCAGTTACGGATCTAGCGGGGCCTACGAGCAGTACGTC.

This chain connects TRBV12-3 or TRBV12-4 to TRBJ2-1; TRBD1 or TRBD2 may be the D gene (5 bases each). The CDR3 totals 13 residues. The V gene lost 4 bases and the J gene lost 8 bases, with 12 bases spanning the gap. DNA of the CDR3: TGTGCCAGCAGTTCGGGACCGTTTCATGAGCAGTTCTTC. This sequence encodes CASSSGPFHEQFF.

This chain joins TRBV6-6 and TRBJ1-5, with D possibly TRBD1 on 6 matching bases. The V end was cut by 2 bases, the J end by 4 bases, with 12 bases between. Per the germline V gene, CDR1 is MNHNY and CDR2 is SVGAGI (reference sequence). This CDR3 spans 15 amino acids. The DNA of the CDR3 is TGTGCCAGCAGTTACATGGGGGGCTCAAATCAGCCCCAGCATTTT. Translation gives CASSYMGGSNQPQHF.

In its sample, this clonotype was seen a few times. V and J are TRBV7-2 and TRBJ1-6; no clear D gene. This CDR3 has 15 residues. Deletions cut 4 bases from V and 8 bases from J, with 15 bases between. CDR1 and CDR2 from the germline V gene are SGHTA and FQGNSA. DNA of the CDR3: TGTGCCAGCAGCTCCTTAGGGCCTAGGGATTCACCCCTCCACTTT. This sequence encodes CASSSLGPRDSPLHF.

The chain carries TRBV20-1 and TRBJ2-2; TRBD2 agrees at 8 bases. The CDR3 totals 14 residues. Germline V gene lookup returns CDR1 DFQATT and CDR2 SNEGSKA (reference sequence). The junction had 5 bases not matched to a gene; V was cut back by 2 bases and J by 6 bases. The CDR3 sequence is CSARIAGIPGELFF. The CDR3 region has the DNA TGCAGTGCTAGAATAGCGGGGATCCCCGGGGAGCTGTTTTTT.

The genes are TRBV5-4 and TRBJ2-3, with 14 positions matching TRBD2. CDR3 size: 17 residues. The J segment lost 0 bases and the V segment lost 4 bases, leaving 4 bases of the junction unmatched. Germline-derived CDR1 and CDR2 are SGHNT and YYREEE (reference sequence). This CDR3 is CASSTRLAGGSTDTQYF. For the CDR3, the DNA is TGTGCCAGCAGCACGAGACTAGCGGGGGGGAGCACAGATACGCAGTATTTT.

The V call is TRBV7-2, the J call TRBJ1-5; no clear D gene. This CDR3 is 16 amino acids long. The V and J ends lost 1 base and 4 bases respectively, with 14 bases between them. CDR1 is SGHTA and CDR2 is FQGNSA in the germline V gene. CDR3 region: CASSLVAQPMNQPQHF. DNA for the CDR3: TGTGCCAGCAGCTTAGTGGCACAACCGATGAATCAGCCCCAGCATTTT.

This rearrangement joins TRBV13 to TRBJ2-5; no definite D call. CDR1 PRHDT and CDR2 FYEKMQ come from the germline V gene (reference sequence). The length of the CDR3 is 14 residues. V was trimmed by 5 bases and J by 0 bases, leaving 10 bases between them. This CDR3 is CASSDAGYQETQYF. CDR3 in DNA: TGTGCCAGCAGCGACGCCGGGTACCAAGAGACCCAGTACTTC.

This sequence joins TRBV6-5 and TRBJ1-2; 12 bases are a match to TRBD1. Trimming cost V 4 bases and J 7 bases; bases outside gene matches: 4. The CDR3 contains 14 residues. CDR1 is MNHEY and CDR2 is SVGAGI in the germline V gene. DNA of the CDR3: TGTGCCAGCAGTTCCGAGGGACAGGGGGCTGGCTACACCTTC. Amino acids: CASSSEGQGAGYTF.

The genes are TRBV13 and TRBJ1-2, with unresolved D. There are 16 residues in the CDR3. Trimming took 4 bases from V and 6 from J, leaving 21 bases between them. Per the germline V gene, CDR1 is PRHDT and CDR2 is FYEKMQ (reference sequence). In DNA form, the CDR3 reads TGTGCCAGCAGCTCACCCGGTATCCCCTCCTGGGATGGCTACACCTTC. Its translation is CASSSPGIPSWDGYTF.

In the case of this clonotype: A junction boundary mismatches the germline segment, possibly from a read error. This chain links TRBV29-1 with TRBJ1-2; D ambiguous. The CDR3 runs 11 residues. Germline assignment: CDR1 SQVTM and CDR2 ANQGSEA. This CDR3 reads CSVQEPYGYTF. The CDR3 DNA follows: TGCAGCGTTCAAGAACCCTATGGCTACACCTTC. The variable domain in full, completed from reference TRBV29-1 and TRBJ1-2, reads SAVISQKPSRDICQRGTSLTIQCQVDSQVTMMFWYRQQPGQSLTLIATANQGSEATYESGFVIDKFPISRPNLTFSTLTVSNMSPEDSSIYLCSVQEPYGYTFGSGTRLTVV.

This chain uses TRBV15 with TRBJ2-1; perhaps D is TRBD1 or TRBD2 (5 bases each). This CDR3 spans 16 amino acids. Per the germline V gene, CDR1 is LNHNV and CDR2 is YYDKDF (reference sequence). Deletions cut 2 bases from V and 6 bases from J, with 17 bases between. The CDR3 region is CATSRTIFRDLNEQFF. The CDR3 DNA reads TGTGCCACCAGCAGAACGATTTTCCGGGACCTCAATGAGCAGTTCTTC.